This is a list of T cell receptor beta chains from one sample in a study of technical replicates of blood from four donors. Only in-frame clones appear in the TCRdb table, and some are missing; sequencing was by immunoSEQ multiplex PCR. The table shows roughly 67,000 clones, with roughly 98% occurring only once. The material sequenced was T cells isolated from PBMCs. These receptors all stem from a human donor in good health. Both conserved end residues are part of each CDR3. The order of the fields is clone size, J gene, V gene, D gene, CDR3 DNA, CDR3 protein. D genes are given only for firm matches. Only part of the rows carry a size: once, few, many, or a class if the clone is expanded.

NA TRBJ2-3 TRBV9 TRBD1 TGTGCCAGCAGCGTGGGACAGGGTCTGTCGGGAACAGATACGCAGTATTTT CASSVGQGLSGTDTQYF
once TRBJ1-1 TRBV7-9 NA TGTGCCAGCAGCTTACTTCGGGGTTTGAGGGATTCGATTGAAGCTTTCTTT CASSLLRGLRDSIEAFF
NA TRBJ2-7 TRBV2 TRBD2 TGTGCCAGACGGCCGGCGGGAGGGAACTCCTACGAGCAGTACTTC CARRPAGGNSYEQYF
NA TRBJ1-2 TRBV28 NA TGTGCCACCACCCTCCAGGGTAACTATGGCTACACCTTC CATTLQGNYGYTF
NA TRBJ2-6 TRBV4-1 NA TGCGCCAGCAGCCAAACGGAACATGGAGTCTCTGGGGCCAACGTCCTGACTTTC CASSQTEHGVSGANVLTF
NA TRBJ2-7 TRBV4-1 TRBD1 TGCGCCAGCAGCCATAACCCTGACAGGGATAGCAACGAGCAGTACTTC CASSHNPDRDSNEQYF
once TRBJ2-1 TRBV28 TRBD2 TGTGCCTGGAGTAGCGGGGGTTATGAGCAGTTCTTC CAWSSGGYEQFF
NA TRBJ2-1 TRBV29-1 TRBD2 TGCAGCGTTGGGGTGGCTAGCGGGAGGGCGGGGGAGCAGTTCTTC CSVGVASGRAGEQFF
NA TRBJ2-5 TRBV5-1 TRBD1 TGCGCCAGCAGCCCGGACAGGGCCGAGACCCAGTACTTC CASSPDRAETQYF
NA TRBJ1-5 TRBV30 NA TGTGCCTGGAGCCTACCCGGTCAGCCCCAGCATTTT CAWSLPGQPQHF
NA TRBJ2-7 TRBV7-8 TRBD2 TGTGCCAGCAGCTTTAGCGGGGGGGCCTACGAGCAGTACTTC CASSFSGGAYEQYF
NA TRBJ1-1 TRBV12-5 NA TGTGCTAGTGGTTTATCGGGGAACACTGAAGCTTTCTTT CASGLSGNTEAFF
NA TRBJ1-2 TRBV27 TRBD1 TGTGCCAGCAGTTCCGGGACAGGGCGCCATGGCTACACCTTC CASSSGTGRHGYTF
NA TRBJ1-4 TRBV7-9 TRBD1 TGTGCCAGCAGCTTAGCTGGGACAGGCGATGAAAAACTGTTTTTT CASSLAGTGDEKLFF
NA TRBJ2-7 TRBV6-4 TRBD2 TGTGCCAGCAGACTAGCGGGGGGTTCCTACGAGCAGTACTTC CASRLAGGSYEQYF
NA TRBJ2-7 TRBV14 NA TGTGCCAGCAGCCCCGGTACCTACGAGCAGTACTTC CASSPGTYEQYF
NA TRBJ2-7 TRBV6-1 TRBD2 TGTGCCAGCAGTGAAGTTCCGGGAGGGACCTACGAGCAGTACTTC CASSEVPGGTYEQYF
NA TRBJ1-1 TRBV19 NA TGTGCCAGTAGTATAGGCCGCGCAGGCTTGAACACTGAAGCTTTCTTT CASSIGRAGLNTEAFF
NA TRBJ2-2 TRBV2 NA TGTGCCAGCAGTGGGGTTTCAGGGAACACCGGGGAGCTGTTTTTT CASSGVSGNTGELFF
NA TRBJ1-4 TRBV5-1 TRBD1 TGCGCCAGCGGAACCGGACAGGCCCATGAAAAACTGTTTTTT CASGTGQAHEKLFF
NA TRBJ2-1 TRBV4-1 NA TGCGCCAGCAGCCAAGATCAGGCTAAAGGGGCTTACAATGAGCAGTTCTTC CASSQDQAKGAYNEQFF
once TRBJ2-5 TRBV6-5 TRBD1 TGTGCCAGCAGTTACTCGACAGGGGGCGGCGGAGAGACCCAGTACTTC CASSYSTGGGGETQYF
NA TRBJ2-1 TRBV7-8 TRBD2 TGTGCCAGCAGCTTAGGAGCGGGGGGGCCAAATGAGCAGTTCTTC CASSLGAGGPNEQFF
NA TRBJ2-5 TRBV6-5 TRBD2 TGTGCCAGCAGTTCGGGGGGAAGCGCGCGCCAGTACTTC CASSSGGSARQYF
NA TRBJ2-7 TRBV6-1 NA TGTGCCAGCAGTGAAAAAACAGGATACGAGCAGTACTTC CASSEKTGYEQYF
NA TRBJ1-1 TRBV4-1 NA TGCGCCAGCAGCCAAAGCCCCCGCCTTGACAGTGGGACTGAAGCTTTCTTT CASSQSPRLDSGTEAFF
NA TRBJ2-1 TRBV27 TRBD2 TGTGCCAGCAGTTCTTACCCCCCCCTTAGCGGGGACCTCTACAATGAGCAGTTCTTC CASSSYPPLSGDLYNEQFF
NA TRBJ1-5 TRBV27 NA TGTGCCAGCAGTACGAACAGGGATCAGCCCCAGCATTTT CASSTNRDQPQHF
NA TRBJ1-5 TRBV27 NA TGTGCCAGCAGTTTTAGAGTTAGCAATCAGCCCCAGCATTTT CASSFRVSNQPQHF
NA TRBJ2-7 TRBV5-1 TRBD1 TGCGCCAGCAGCCCCTTAGGGACAGACAAGTACGAGCAGTACTTC CASSPLGTDKYEQYF
NA TRBJ1-5 TRBV2 TRBD1 TGTGCCAGCAGTATCATACCTACAGGGGCGGACAGCAATCAGCCCCAGCATTTT CASSIIPTGADSNQPQHF
once TRBJ2-7 TRBV28 TRBD2 TGTGCCAGCAGTCCCCGGACTAGCGGGTACGAGCAGTACTTC CASSPRTSGYEQYF
NA TRBJ2-5 TRBV21-1 NA TGTGCCAGCAGTCCTAGGGCGATTAGCGGACGTGAGACCCAGTACTTC CASSPRAISGRETQYF
NA TRBJ1-5 TRBV27 NA TGTGCCAGCAGCCCTAAACCTGGACTAACTCTTGGGGATCAGCCCCAGCATTTT CASSPKPGLTLGDQPQHF
NA TRBJ2-6 TRBV11-3 NA TGTGCCAGCAGGTTAGGGGCCGCTGGGGCCAACGTCCTGACTTTC CASRLGAAGANVLTF